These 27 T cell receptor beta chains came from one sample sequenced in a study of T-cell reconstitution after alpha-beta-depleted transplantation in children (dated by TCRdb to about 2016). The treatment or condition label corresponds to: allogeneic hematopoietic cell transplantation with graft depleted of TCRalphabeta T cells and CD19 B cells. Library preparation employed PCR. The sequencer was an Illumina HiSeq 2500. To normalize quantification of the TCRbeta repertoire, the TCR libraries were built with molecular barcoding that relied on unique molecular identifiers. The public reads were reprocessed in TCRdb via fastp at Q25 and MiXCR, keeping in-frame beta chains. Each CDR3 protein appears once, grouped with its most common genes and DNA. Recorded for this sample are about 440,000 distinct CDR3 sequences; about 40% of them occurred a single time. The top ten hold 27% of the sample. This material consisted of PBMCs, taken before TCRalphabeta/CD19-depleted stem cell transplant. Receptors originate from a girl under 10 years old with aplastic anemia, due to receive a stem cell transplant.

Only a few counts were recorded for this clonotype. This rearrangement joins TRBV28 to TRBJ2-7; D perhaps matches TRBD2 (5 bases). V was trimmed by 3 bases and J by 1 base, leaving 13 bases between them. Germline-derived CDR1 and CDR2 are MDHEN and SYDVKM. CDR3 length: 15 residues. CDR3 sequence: CASSFSRVLSYEQYF. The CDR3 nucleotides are TGTGCCAGCAGTTTTTCGCGGGTATTGTCCTACGAGCAGTACTTC.

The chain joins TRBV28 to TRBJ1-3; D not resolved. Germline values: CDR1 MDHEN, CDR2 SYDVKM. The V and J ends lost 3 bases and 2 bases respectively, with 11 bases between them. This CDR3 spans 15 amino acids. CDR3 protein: CASSFRKKPGNTIYF. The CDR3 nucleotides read TGTGCCAGCAGTTTCCGCAAAAAACCTGGAAACACCATATATTTT.

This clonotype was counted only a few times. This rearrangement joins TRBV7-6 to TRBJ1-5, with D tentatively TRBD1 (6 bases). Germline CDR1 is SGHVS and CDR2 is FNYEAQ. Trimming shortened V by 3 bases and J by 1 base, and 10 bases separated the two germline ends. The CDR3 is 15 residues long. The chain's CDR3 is CASSFSDSSNQPQHF. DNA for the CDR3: TGTGCCAGCAGCTTCTCGGACAGCAGCAATCAGCCCCAGCATTTT. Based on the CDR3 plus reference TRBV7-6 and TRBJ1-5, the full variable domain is GAGVSQSPRYKVTKRGQDVALRCDPISGHVSLYWYRQALGQGPEFLTYFNYEAQQDKSGLPNDRFSAERPEGSISTLTIQRTEQRDSAMYRCASSFSDSSNQPQHFGDGTRLSIL.

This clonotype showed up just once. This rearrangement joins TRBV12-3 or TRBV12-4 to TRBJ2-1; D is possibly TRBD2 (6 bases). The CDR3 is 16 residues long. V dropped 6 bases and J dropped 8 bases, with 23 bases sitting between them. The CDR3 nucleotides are TGTGCCAGCAGGGGGGGAGCGGGCCCTTCGGTCGATGAGCAGTTCTTC. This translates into CASRGGAGPSVDEQFF.

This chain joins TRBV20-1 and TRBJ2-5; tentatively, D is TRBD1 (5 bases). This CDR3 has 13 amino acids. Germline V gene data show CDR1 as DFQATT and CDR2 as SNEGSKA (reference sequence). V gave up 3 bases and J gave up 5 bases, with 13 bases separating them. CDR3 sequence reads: CSARGPFGETQYF. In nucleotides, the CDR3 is TGCAGTGCTAGGGGGCCCTTTGGGGAGACCCAGTACTTC.

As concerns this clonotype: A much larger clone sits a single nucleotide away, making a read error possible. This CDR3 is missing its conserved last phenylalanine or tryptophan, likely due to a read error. CDR3 sequence reads: CATSRRDRDYEQYL. The CDR3 coding sequence is TGTGCCACTTCCCGTCGGGACAGGGACTACGAGCAGTACTTG. The chain carries TRBV10-3 and TRBJ2-7; 9 bases are shared with TRBD1. CDR1 and CDR2 from the germline V gene are ENHRY and SYGVKD. Trimming cost V 10 bases and J 3 bases; bases outside gene matches: 10. This CDR3 is 14 amino acids long.

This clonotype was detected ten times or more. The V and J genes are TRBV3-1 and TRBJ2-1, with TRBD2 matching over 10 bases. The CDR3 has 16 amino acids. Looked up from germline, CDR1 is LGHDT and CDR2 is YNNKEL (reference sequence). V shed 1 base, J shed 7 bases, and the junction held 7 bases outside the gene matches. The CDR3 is CASSQGPAGGWNEQFF. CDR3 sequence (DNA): TGTGCCAGCAGCCAAGGCCCAGCGGGAGGGTGGAATGAGCAGTTCTTC.

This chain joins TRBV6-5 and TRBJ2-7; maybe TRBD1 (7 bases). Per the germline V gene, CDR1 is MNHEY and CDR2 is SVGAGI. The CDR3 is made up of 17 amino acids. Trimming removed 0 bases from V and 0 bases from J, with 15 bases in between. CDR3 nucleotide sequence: TGTGCCAGCAGTTACTCCGGAGGGGGCCTAGTCTCCTACGAGCAGTACTTC. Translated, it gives CASSYSGGGLVSYEQYF.

The CDR3 loop is CSAQWGETQYF. The DNA for the CDR3 is TGCAGTGCCCAGTGGGGAGAGACCCAGTACTTC. The rearrangement joins TRBV20-1 to TRBJ2-5; D uncertain. The CDR3 has 11 amino acids. Germline lookup yields CDR1 DFQATT and CDR2 SNEGSKA (reference sequence). Trimming removed 6 bases from V and 4 bases from J, with 9 bases in between.

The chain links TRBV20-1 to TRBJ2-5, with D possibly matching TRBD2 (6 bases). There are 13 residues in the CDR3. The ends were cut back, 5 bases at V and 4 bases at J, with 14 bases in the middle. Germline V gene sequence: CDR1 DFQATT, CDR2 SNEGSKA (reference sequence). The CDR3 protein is CSAAGPTGETQYF. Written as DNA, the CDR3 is TGCAGTGCTGCGGGACCAACCGGAGAGACCCAGTACTTC.

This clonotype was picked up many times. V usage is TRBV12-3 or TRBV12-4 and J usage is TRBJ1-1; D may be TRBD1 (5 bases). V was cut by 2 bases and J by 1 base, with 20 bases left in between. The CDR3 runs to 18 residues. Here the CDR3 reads CASSLFLGRGGANTEAFF. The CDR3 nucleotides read TGTGCCAGCAGTTTATTCTTAGGGCGCGGGGGTGCGAACACTGAAGCTTTCTTT.

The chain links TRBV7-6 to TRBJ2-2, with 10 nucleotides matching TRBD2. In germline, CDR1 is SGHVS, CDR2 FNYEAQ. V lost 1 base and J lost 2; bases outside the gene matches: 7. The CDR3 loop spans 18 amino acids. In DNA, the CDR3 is TGTGCCAGCAGCTTAGGGCCCACTAGCGGGAAAAACACCGGGGAGCTGTTTTTT. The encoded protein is CASSLGPTSGKNTGELFF.

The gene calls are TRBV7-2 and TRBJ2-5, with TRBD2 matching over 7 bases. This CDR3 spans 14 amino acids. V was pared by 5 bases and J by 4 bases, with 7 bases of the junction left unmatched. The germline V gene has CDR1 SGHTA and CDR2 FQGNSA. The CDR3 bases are TGTGCCAGCAGCCGGGGAGCGGGGTTAGAGACCCAGTACTTC. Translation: CASSRGAGLETQYF.

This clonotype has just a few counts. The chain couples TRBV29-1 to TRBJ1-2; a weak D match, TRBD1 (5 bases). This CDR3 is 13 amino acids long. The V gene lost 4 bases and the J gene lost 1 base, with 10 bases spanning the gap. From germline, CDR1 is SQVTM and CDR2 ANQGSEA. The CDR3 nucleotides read TGCAGCGTTGCGACAGATTTTAACTATGGCTACACCTTC. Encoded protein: CSVATDFNYGYTF.

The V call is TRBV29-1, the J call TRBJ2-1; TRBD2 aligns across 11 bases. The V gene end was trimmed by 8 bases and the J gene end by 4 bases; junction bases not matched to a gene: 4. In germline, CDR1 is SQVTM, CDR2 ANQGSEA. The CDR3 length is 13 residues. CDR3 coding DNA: TGCAGCCACAGGACTAGCGGGTACAATGAGCAGTTCTTC. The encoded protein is CSHRTSGYNEQFF.

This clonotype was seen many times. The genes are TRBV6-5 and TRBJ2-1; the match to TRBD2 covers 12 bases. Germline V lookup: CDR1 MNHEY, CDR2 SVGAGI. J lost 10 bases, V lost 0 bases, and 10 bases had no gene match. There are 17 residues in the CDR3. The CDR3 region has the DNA TGTGCCAGCAGTTACTCGTTTGCTAGCGGGAGGGCCTTCGAGCAGTTCTTC. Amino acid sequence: CASSYSFASGRAFEQFF.

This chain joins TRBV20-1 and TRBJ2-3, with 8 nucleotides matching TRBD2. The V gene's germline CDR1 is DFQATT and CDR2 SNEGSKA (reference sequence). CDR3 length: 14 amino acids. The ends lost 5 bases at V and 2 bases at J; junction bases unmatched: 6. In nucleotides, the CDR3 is TGCAGTGCTGGAGGGGGACTAGACACAGATACGCAGTATTTT. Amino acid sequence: CSAGGGLDTDTQYF.

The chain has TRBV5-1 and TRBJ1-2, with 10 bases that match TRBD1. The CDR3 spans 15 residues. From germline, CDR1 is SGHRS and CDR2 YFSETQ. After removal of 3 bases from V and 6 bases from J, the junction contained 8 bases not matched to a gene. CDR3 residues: CASSSAGTGVDGYTF. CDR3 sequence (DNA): TGCGCCAGCAGCTCCGCCGGGACAGGGGTGGATGGCTACACCTTC.

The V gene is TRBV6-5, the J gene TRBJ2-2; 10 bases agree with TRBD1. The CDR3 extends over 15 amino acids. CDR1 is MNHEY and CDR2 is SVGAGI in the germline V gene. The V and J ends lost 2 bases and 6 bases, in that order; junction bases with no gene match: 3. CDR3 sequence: CASSYGTGVAGELFF. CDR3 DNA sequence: TGTGCCAGCAGTTACGGGACAGGGGTCGCCGGGGAGCTGTTTTTT.

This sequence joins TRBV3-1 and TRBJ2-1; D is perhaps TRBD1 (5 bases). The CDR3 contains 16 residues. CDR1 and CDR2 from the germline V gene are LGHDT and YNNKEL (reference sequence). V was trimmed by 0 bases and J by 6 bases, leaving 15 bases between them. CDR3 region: CASSQDYRQSFNEQFF. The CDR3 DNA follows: TGTGCCAGCAGCCAAGATTACAGGCAATCATTCAATGAGCAGTTCTTC.

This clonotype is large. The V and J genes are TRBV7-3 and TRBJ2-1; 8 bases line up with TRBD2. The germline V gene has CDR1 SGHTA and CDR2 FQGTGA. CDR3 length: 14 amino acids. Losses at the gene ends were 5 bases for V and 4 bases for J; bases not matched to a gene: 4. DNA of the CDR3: TGTGCCAGCAGCGCCGGGAGGGGGTACAATGAGCAGTTCTTC. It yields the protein CASSAGRGYNEQFF. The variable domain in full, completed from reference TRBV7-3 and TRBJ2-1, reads GAGVSQTPSNKVTEKGKYVELRCDPISGHTALYWYRQSLGQGPEFLIYFQGTGAADDSGLPNDRFFAVRPEGSVSTLKIQRTERGDSAVYLCASSAGRGYNEQFFGPGTRLTVL.

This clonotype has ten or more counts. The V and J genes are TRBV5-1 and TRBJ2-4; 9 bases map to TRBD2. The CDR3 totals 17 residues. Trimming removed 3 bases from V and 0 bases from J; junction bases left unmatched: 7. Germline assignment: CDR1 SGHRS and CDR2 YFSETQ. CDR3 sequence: CASSSRTSAGAKNIQYF. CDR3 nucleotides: TGCGCCAGCAGCTCCCGGACTAGCGCCGGAGCCAAAAACATTCAGTACTTC.

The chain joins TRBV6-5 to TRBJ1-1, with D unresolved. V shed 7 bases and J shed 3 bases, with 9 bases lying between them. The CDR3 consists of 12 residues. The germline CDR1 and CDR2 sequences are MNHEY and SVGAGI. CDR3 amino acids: CASKRGHTEAFF. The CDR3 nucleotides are TGTGCCAGCAAGCGTGGACACACTGAAGCTTTCTTT.

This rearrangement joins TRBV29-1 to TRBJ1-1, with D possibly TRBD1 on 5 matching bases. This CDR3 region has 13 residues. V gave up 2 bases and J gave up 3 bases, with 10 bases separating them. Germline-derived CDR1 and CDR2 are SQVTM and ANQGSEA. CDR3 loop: CSVERDGYTEAFF. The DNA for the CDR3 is TGCAGCGTTGAAAGGGACGGATACACTGAAGCTTTCTTT.

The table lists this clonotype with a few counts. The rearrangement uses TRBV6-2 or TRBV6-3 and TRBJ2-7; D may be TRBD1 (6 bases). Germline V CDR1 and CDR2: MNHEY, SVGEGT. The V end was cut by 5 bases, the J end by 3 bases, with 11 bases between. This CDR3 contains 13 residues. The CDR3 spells CASSEDSYYEQYF. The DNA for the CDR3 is TGTGCCAGCAGTGAGGACAGTTACTACGAGCAGTACTTC.

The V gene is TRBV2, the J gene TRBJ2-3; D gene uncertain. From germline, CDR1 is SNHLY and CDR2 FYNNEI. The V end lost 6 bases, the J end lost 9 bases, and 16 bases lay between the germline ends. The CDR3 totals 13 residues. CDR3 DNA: TGTGCCAGCAGGATCACGACTGGGAACACGCAGTATTTT. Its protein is CASRITTGNTQYF.

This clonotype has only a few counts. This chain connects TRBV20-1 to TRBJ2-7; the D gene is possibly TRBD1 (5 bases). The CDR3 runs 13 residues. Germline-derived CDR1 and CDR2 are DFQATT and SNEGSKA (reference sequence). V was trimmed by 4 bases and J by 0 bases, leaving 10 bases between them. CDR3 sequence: CSANRLGSYEQYF. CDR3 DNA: TGCAGTGCTAACAGGCTTGGCTCCTACGAGCAGTACTTC.